The 7 T cell receptor beta chains listed next were all sequenced from one sample in a study of blood T cell repertoires in COVID-19. The method was immunoSEQ multiplex PCR; TCRdb's version includes in-frame clones alone and lacks a portion of them. The data hold 100,000 to 150,000 clones, with over 80% observed a single time. The sample taken for sequencing was peripheral blood. The receptors here all came from a man in his sixties with acute or convalescent COVID-19.

The chain is built from TRBV5-1 and TRBJ2-5; a possible D gene is TRBD1 (5 bases). The germline V and J ends were trimmed by 5 bases and 0 bases, with 14 bases remaining between them. The CDR3 has 15 amino acids. CDR1 and CDR2 from the germline V gene are SGHRS and YFSETQ. CDR3 region: CASRLPSGNQETQYF. CDR3 DNA sequence: TGCGCCAGCAGATTACCCTCAGGGAACCAAGAGACCCAGTACTTC. The variable domain in full, with the rest retrieved from reference TRBV5-1 and TRBJ2-5, is KAGVTQTPRYLIKTRGQQVTLSCSPISGHRSVSWYQQTPGQGLQFLFEYFSETQRNKGNFPGRFSGRQFSNSRSEMNVSTLELGDSALYLCASRLPSGNQETQYFGPGTRLLVL.

The chain recombines TRBV7-5 with TRBJ1-1. TRBV7-5 is a listed pseudogene. CDR3 length: 18 residues. CDR3 protein: CVRRAKIRSPTADTEAFF. The DNA of the CDR3 is TGTGTCAGAAGGGCCAAAATCCGATCGCCCACGGCGGACACTGAAGCTTTCTTT.

This chain uses TRBV5-1 with TRBJ2-7; D gene ambiguous. Germline V gives CDR1 SGHRS, CDR2 YFSETQ. V was clipped by 0 bases and J by 0 bases, with 7 bases between them. CDR3 length: 14 residues. The CDR3 DNA is TGCGCCAGCAGCTTGGGGTCGAGCTCCTACGAGCAGTACTTC. It specifies CASSLGSSSYEQYF.

V gene TRBV29-1 combines with J gene TRBJ2-1, with TRBD1 matching over 10 bases. V lost 4 bases to trimming and J lost 6 bases; unmatched junction nucleotides: 9. The CDR3 has 15 amino acids. Germline V gives CDR1 SQVTM, CDR2 ANQGSEA. The DNA for the CDR3 is TGCAGCGTTGTGGGTGGACAGGGGGTTATCAATGAGCAGTTCTTC. The encoded protein is CSVVGGQGVINEQFF.

The chain combines TRBV19 with TRBJ2-2; 9 positions agree with TRBD2. Germline CDR1 reads LNHDA; CDR2 reads SQIVND (reference sequence). The junction had 7 bases not matched to a gene; V was cut back by 7 bases and J by 7 bases. CDR3 length: 14 amino acids. The CDR3 sequence is CASNGGRAHGELFF. CDR3 nucleotide sequence: TGTGCCAGTAACGGCGGGAGGGCCCACGGGGAGCTGTTTTTT.

This clone was picked up a small number of times. The gene calls are TRBV9 and TRBJ2-3, with D hard to call. Germline V lookup: CDR1 SGDLS, CDR2 YYNGEE. The CDR3 length is 13 residues. Trimming cost V 1 base and J 5 bases, with 8 bases left between them. Here the CDR3 reads CASSVSSEDTQYF. CDR3 coding DNA: TGTGCCAGCAGCGTATCCAGCGAAGATACGCAGTATTTT.

V usage is TRBV12-5 and J usage is TRBJ2-1; D possibly corresponds to TRBD1 (5 bases). The V end was cut by 3 bases, the J end by 4 bases, with 10 bases between. The CDR3 spans 14 residues. The V gene's germline CDR1 is LGHNT and CDR2 FRNRAP. CDR3 residues: CASGFGAGYNEQFF. The CDR3 DNA follows: TGTGCTAGTGGTTTTGGGGCAGGGTACAATGAGCAGTTCTTC.